This T cell receptor (beta chain) was obtained from a study of blood T cell repertoires in COVID-19. V gave up 4 bases and J gave up 2 bases; unmatched junction bases: 9. Germline V gene lookup returns CDR1 GTSNPN and CDR2 SVGIG (reference sequence). The CDR3 loop spans 15 amino acids. Measured with immunoSEQ multiplex PCR; TCRdb has only the in-frame clones, and not every one. This sample yields about 150,000 clones, of which roughly four fifths are seen a single time; around 32% belongs to the top ten. This clone was counted once. Source material: peripheral blood. The sequence came from a woman aged 60-75 years with acute or convalescent COVID-19. V usage is TRBV30 and J usage is TRBJ1-2; 8 bases fit TRBD1. The CDR3 is CAWTPGTGRNYGYTF. CDR3 DNA sequence: TGTGCCTGGACACCGGGGACAGGTCGGAACTATGGCTACACCTTC.